The 14 T cell receptor beta chains listed next were all sequenced from one sample in a study of technical replicates of blood from several donors. Profiled with immunoSEQ multiplex PCR; TCRdb holds only in-frame clones, not every one. The repertoire holds about 91,000 clones, with 92% as singletons. Sequencing was performed on T cells isolated from PBMCs. The receptors here all came from a human donor in good health.

The chain links TRBV28 to TRBJ2-5, with no clear D. Per the germline V gene, CDR1 is MDHEN and CDR2 is SYDVKM. The CDR3 extends over 14 amino acids. V was shortened by 10 bases and J by 5 bases, with 20 bases between the two germline ends. DNA of the CDR3: TGTGCCAACACCCGAGACTCCTCCCGGGAGACCCAGTACTTC. This sequence encodes CANTRDSSRETQYF.

This chain connects TRBV20-1 to TRBJ2-7; no firm D call. V was pared by 2 bases and J by 6 bases, with 8 bases between. In germline, CDR1 is DFQATT, CDR2 SNEGSKA (reference sequence). There are 11 residues in the CDR3. The CDR3 nucleotides are TGCAGTGCTAGATACAGTCGCGAGCAGTACTTC. Translation: CSARYSREQYF.

J is TRBJ2-7 and V is TRBV5-6; D not resolved. Trimming removed 2 bases at V and 5 bases at J, with 8 bases between. The CDR3 covers 12 residues. CDR1 and CDR2 (germline): SGHDT, YYEEEE. The CDR3, as DNA: TGTGCCAGCAGCTTTCCCTCTCACGAGCAGTACTTC. Translation: CASSFPSHEQYF.

The rearrangement joins TRBV19 to TRBJ2-5, with 8 positions matching TRBD2. Germline values: CDR1 LNHDA, CDR2 SQIVND (reference sequence). V shed 8 bases and J 2 bases; nucleotides not matched to a gene: 4. This CDR3 region has 13 residues. DNA for the CDR3: TGTGCCAGTTCGGGGGGGCTGCAAGAGACCCAGTACTTC. It translates to CASSGGLQETQYF.

The V gene is TRBV7-2, the J gene TRBJ2-1, with 7 bases identical to TRBD1. The CDR3 consists of 16 residues. Germline CDR1 reads SGHTA; CDR2 reads FQGNSA. Trimming cost V 5 bases and J 4 bases; bases outside gene matches: 11. DNA of the CDR3: TGTGCCAGCAGCCCCCCGAACAGGGGTTTTTACAATGAGCAGTTCTTC. Translated, it gives CASSPPNRGFYNEQFF.

The chain carries TRBV2 and TRBJ1-5; 7 bases map to TRBD1. CDR3 size: 17 residues. Unmatched junction bases numbered 8, after V lost 1 base and J lost 2 bases. Germline V gives CDR1 SNHLY, CDR2 FYNNEI. CDR3 sequence reads: CASSEGLRQGGNQPQHF. The CDR3 nucleotides read TGTGCCAGCAGTGAAGGCCTCAGACAGGGAGGCAATCAGCCCCAGCATTTT.

This clone has only one observation. CDR3: CASSLRGGGTDTQYF. For the CDR3, the DNA is TGTGCCAGCAGCTTACGGGGGGGTGGCACAGATACGCAGTATTTT. V usage is TRBV5-4 and J usage is TRBJ2-3; TRBD2 matches at 8 bases. The CDR3 is 15 residues long. Trimming at V came to 2 bases and at J to 1 base, leaving 3 bases not matched to a gene. Germline values: CDR1 SGHNT, CDR2 YYREEE (reference sequence).

The rearrangement uses TRBV6-5 and TRBJ2-4; 7 bases align to TRBD2. Trimming cost V 10 bases and J 0 bases; bases outside gene matches: 9. CDR1 MNHEY and CDR2 SVGAGI come from the germline V gene. The CDR3 has 15 residues. The CDR3: CATLAGPIAKNIQYF. The CDR3, as DNA: TGTGCCACCTTAGCGGGTCCCATAGCCAAAAACATTCAGTACTTC.

The rearrangement joins TRBV11-3 to TRBJ2-1, with 10 bases identical to TRBD2. CDR1 SGHNT and CDR2 YENEEA come from the germline V gene. CDR3 length equals 18 residues. Trimming took 4 bases from V and 3 from J; bases not matched to a gene: 12. In DNA, the CDR3 is TGTGCCAGCAGCTCGGGGGGGGCTAGCGGGGGTCTCTACAATGAGCAGTTCTTC. Translation gives CASSSGGASGGLYNEQFF.

The gene calls are TRBV2 and TRBJ2-7; weak D call: TRBD1 (5 bases). The CDR3 is made up of 15 amino acids. Between the trimmed V and J ends, which lost 4 bases and 2 bases, there was a span of 15 bases. The V gene's germline CDR1 is SNHLY and CDR2 FYNNEI. The CDR3 region is CASSVSALRAYEQYF. For the CDR3, the DNA is TGTGCCAGCAGTGTGTCCGCCCTCAGGGCCTACGAGCAGTACTTC.

The gene calls are TRBV28 and TRBJ1-2, with D tentatively TRBD1 (6 bases). V lost 7 bases to trimming and J lost 0 bases, with 18 bases between them. The CDR3 has 16 residues. Germline V lookup: CDR1 MDHEN, CDR2 SYDVKM. The CDR3 protein is CASTFWGQLTNYGYTF. The DNA of the CDR3 is TGTGCCAGCACTTTCTGGGGGCAGCTTACTAACTATGGCTACACCTTC.

The chain employs TRBV29-1 and TRBJ1-1, with D unclear. V was clipped by 4 bases and J by 3 bases, with 12 bases between them. Looked up from germline, CDR1 is SQVTM and CDR2 is ANQGSEA. The CDR3 loop spans 13 amino acids. Written as DNA, the CDR3 is TGCAGCGTTGGTTTGGGCCCTGACACTGAAGCTTTCTTT. Translation: CSVGLGPDTEAFF.

The chain recombines TRBV5-4 with TRBJ1-1, with D possibly TRBD1 on 6 matching bases. V was shortened by 4 bases and J by 1 base, with 11 bases between the two germline ends. Germline loops: CDR1 SGHNT, CDR2 YYREEE (reference sequence). This CDR3 comprises 14 residues. CDR3 loop: CASSPGQTNTEAFF. The CDR3 nucleotides are TGTGCCAGCAGCCCTGGACAGACGAACACTGAAGCTTTCTTT.

The rearrangement uses TRBV2 and TRBJ2-5; a possible D gene is TRBD2 (5 bases). This CDR3 spans 13 amino acids. V was clipped by 10 bases and J by 5 bases, with 17 bases between them. Per the germline V gene, CDR1 is SNHLY and CDR2 is FYNNEI. CDR3 sequence (DNA): TGTGCCACCGTCTCTGGACTGCGGGAGACCCAGTACTTC. It is translated as CATVSGLRETQYF.